This TCR beta chain appears in the sequencing data of a study of identical twins. Template switching added a universal primer site, and cDNA bore unique molecular identifiers. TCRdb processed the 5' RACE reads anew with MiXCR; each CDR3 protein has one entry. The data contain about 250,000 distinct CDR3 sequences, 6% to 8.5% of them singletons. The study, taken as a whole, reports: Whereas memory repertoires showed no such difference, abundant cord blood beta clonotypes carried fewer insertions.

Germline values: CDR1 LGHNA, CDR2 YNFKEQ. CDR3 size: 15 residues. V was pared by 1 base and J by 9 bases, with 15 bases between. As to this clonotype: Antigen: not known.

The same sample was also used in a study of yellow fever vaccine responses in identical twins.

The sample comprised CD8+ T cells sorted from blood. The chain carries TRBV4-2 and TRBJ2-2, with D perhaps given as TRBD1 or TRBD2 (5 bases each). The TCR comes from a woman between 18 and 29 years old in good health. The CDR3 sequence is CASSQGLWGTRELFF. CDR3 nucleotides: TGTGCCAGCAGCCAAGGGCTATGGGGGACCCGGGAGCTGTTTTTT.